The 32 T cell receptor beta chains given below trace back to one sample, sequenced in a study of Ad26.COV2.S vaccination and SARS-CoV-2 variants. Treatment reported: roughly 19 received Ad26.COV2.S at low or high dose, single or two shots; several received placebo; per-sample allocation not given. Collection of samples fell on day 63 after the first vaccine or placebo injection. This table comes from immunoSEQ multiplex PCR, and its TCRdb copy is limited to in-frame clones, with some not included. The sample yields under 400,000 clones, around 87% seen once. Sequences were derived from peripheral blood, sampled in a trial of Ad26.COV2.S vaccine versus placebo. The receptor source for this set is a person aged 18-60 years who received the Ad26.COV2.S COVID-19 vaccine or a placebo.

The chain carries TRBV5-1 and TRBJ1-3, with D possibly TRBD1 on 6 matching bases. Between the trimmed V and J ends, which lost 0 bases and 4 bases, there was a span of 8 bases. Germline V gene sequence: CDR1 SGHRS, CDR2 YFSETQ. This CDR3 comprises 14 residues. The DNA of the CDR3 is TGCGCCAGCAGCTTGGAAGGGGGAGGAAACACCATATATTTT. This codes for CASSLEGGGNTIYF.

V and J are TRBV30 and TRBJ1-2; 7 bases align to TRBD1. The CDR3 is 13 residues long. Germline CDR1 is GTSNPN and CDR2 is SVGIG (reference sequence). The J segment lost 8 bases and the V segment lost 4 bases, leaving 10 bases of the junction unmatched. DNA for the CDR3: TGTGCCTGGAACAGGGGCATTATTGAAGGCTACACCTTC. Encoded protein: CAWNRGIIEGYTF.

This clone was counted once. The chain combines TRBV5-6 with TRBJ2-3; 8 bases are shared with TRBD1. The CDR3 totals 15 residues. V lost 3 bases, J lost 2 bases, and 5 bases stayed unmatched. Germline V gene sequence: CDR1 SGHDT, CDR2 YYEEEE. The CDR3 region is CASSYIQGATDTQYF. In DNA form, the CDR3 reads TGTGCCAGCAGCTATATCCAGGGGGCCACAGATACGCAGTATTTT.

The V and J genes are TRBV6-6 and TRBJ2-1, with D unresolved. Trimming removed 0 bases from V and 5 bases from J, with 11 bases in between. CDR3 length: 15 residues. Germline lookup yields CDR1 MNHNY and CDR2 SVGAGI (reference sequence). In DNA, the CDR3 is TGTGCCAGCAGTTACTCGATGGCCCGCGACAATGAGCAGTTCTTC. This sequence encodes CASSYSMARDNEQFF.

The chain is built from TRBV3-1 (or the pseudogene TRBV3-2) and TRBJ2-7; the D is unclear. Trimming took off 4 bases at V and 0 bases at J, with 4 bases between the two ends. The CDR3 is made up of 12 amino acids. Germline V gene data show CDR1 as LGHDT and CDR2 as YNNKEL (reference sequence). CDR3 protein: CASSPNSYEQYF. For the CDR3, the DNA is TGTGCCAGCAGCCCTAACTCCTACGAGCAGTACTTC.

The rearrangement uses TRBV11-2 and TRBJ1-5; tentative D call: TRBD1 (5 bases). The CDR3 spans 15 residues. The ends were cut back, 5 bases at V and 0 bases at J, with 11 bases in the middle. Germline loops: CDR1 SGHAT, CDR2 FQNNGV. The DNA of the CDR3 is TGTGCCAGCAGCCTAGGGGCGAGTAGCAATCAGCCCCAGCATTTT. Translation: CASSLGASSNQPQHF. The full variable domain, its missing parts supplied by reference TRBV11-2 and TRBJ1-5, is EAGVAQSPRYKIIEKRQSVAFWCNPISGHATLYWYQQILGQGPKLLIQFQNNGVVDDSQLPKDRFSAERLKGVDSTLKIQPAKLEDSAVYLCASSLGASSNQPQHFGDGTRLSIL.

The CDR3: CASSHRLGRAVDTQYF. The DNA for the CDR3 is TGCGCCAGCAGCCACCGACTGGGCAGGGCGGTAGATACGCAGTATTTT. The chain recombines TRBV4-3 with TRBJ2-3; D perhaps matches TRBD1 (5 bases). The CDR3 consists of 16 residues. Germline CDR1 is LGHNA and CDR2 is YSLEER. Trimming stripped 3 bases from V and 5 bases from J, with 18 bases between.

The chain links TRBV13 to TRBJ2-7; TRBD1 is a possible D gene (7 bases). Trimming shortened V by 0 bases and J by 7 bases, and 13 bases separated the two germline ends. There are 14 residues in the CDR3. Germline loops: CDR1 PRHDT, CDR2 FYEKMQ (reference sequence). The CDR3 DNA is TGTGCCAGCAGCTTAGGGCGGGACAGCAAGGAGCAGTACTTC. It translates to CASSLGRDSKEQYF.

This chain connects TRBV7-6 to TRBJ2-5; TRBD1 matches at 7 bases. Germline CDR1 and CDR2: SGHVS and FNYEAQ. With V trimmed by 4 bases and J by 5 bases, 7 bases remained unmatched. The CDR3 runs to 14 residues. The CDR3 DNA is TGTGCCAGCAGCTCCCCTTCCAGGGGGGAGACCCAGTACTTC. Residues: CASSSPSRGETQYF.

The chain employs TRBV5-1 and TRBJ2-1; D possibly corresponds to TRBD2 (6 bases). The CDR3 contains 15 residues. The ends were cut back, 0 bases at V and 2 bases at J, with 9 bases in the middle. Germline CDR1 and CDR2: SGHRS and YFSETQ. The CDR3 region is CASSLEWGAYNEQFF. In DNA, the CDR3 is TGCGCCAGCAGCTTGGAGTGGGGGGCCTACAATGAGCAGTTCTTC.

The chain carries TRBV19 and TRBJ2-6; 7 nucleotides align to TRBD1. The germline V gene has CDR1 LNHDA and CDR2 SQIVND (reference sequence). The junction had 5 bases not matched to a gene; V was cut back by 0 bases and J by 0 bases. This CDR3 is 18 amino acids long. CDR3 residues: CASSIEGTASSGANVLTF. The CDR3 DNA reads TGTGCCAGTAGTATAGAGGGGACAGCTAGCTCTGGGGCCAACGTCCTGACTTTC.

CDR3 nucleotides: TGTGCCAGCAGCTCCGCGGGGGGCGTGGGTTATGGCTACACCTTC. This encodes CASSSAGGVGYGYTF. The gene calls are TRBV7-9 and TRBJ1-2; TRBD1 is a possible D gene (6 bases). The length of the CDR3 is 15 residues. Looked up from germline, CDR1 is SEHNR and CDR2 is FQNEAQ (reference sequence). Trimming removed 4 bases at V and 5 bases at J, with 17 bases between.

In its sample, this clone was seen once. The chain carries TRBV7-2 and TRBJ2-2, with D perhaps assigned TRBD1 or TRBD2 (6 bases each). In germline, CDR1 is SGHTA, CDR2 FQGNSA. The germline V and J ends were trimmed by 1 base and 9 bases, with 9 bases remaining between them. This CDR3 is built from 13 residues. Here the CDR3 reads CASSLEGGRELFF. DNA for the CDR3: TGTGCCAGCAGCTTAGAAGGGGGGAGGGAGCTGTTTTTT.

The chain couples TRBV15 to TRBJ2-2, with 7 bases matching TRBD1. This CDR3 comprises 17 residues. The V gene end was trimmed by 6 bases and the J gene end by 3 bases; junction bases not matched to a gene: 13. The germline V gene encodes CDR1 LNHNV and CDR2 YYDKDF (reference sequence). CDR3 loop: CATSYRQGSGDTGELFF. CDR3 nucleotide sequence: TGTGCCACCAGTTACAGACAGGGATCTGGAGACACCGGGGAGCTGTTTTTT. Together with reference TRBV15 and TRBJ2-2, the CDR3 gives the full variable domain: DAMVIQNPRYQVTQFGKPVTLSCSQTLNHNVMYWYQQKSSQAPKLLFHYYDKDFNNEADTPDNFQSRRPNTSFCFLDIRSPGLGDTAMYLCATSYRQGSGDTGELFFGEGSRLTVL.

As to this clone: An end of the junction does not agree with germline; a read error may underlie this. The genes are TRBV7-2 and TRBJ1-1; D is unresolved. CDR3 length: 11 amino acids. The V gene's germline CDR1 is SGHTA and CDR2 FQGNSA. The CDR3 coding sequence is TGTGCCAGCAGCTTAGCCAGAATCCCCCTTTTT. It yields the protein CASSLARIPLF.

The V and J genes are TRBV18 and TRBJ1-5; no firm D call. Looked up from germline, CDR1 is KGHSH and CDR2 is LQKENI. The CDR3 is 14 amino acids. V was cut by 4 bases and J by 4 bases, with 11 bases left in between. In DNA form, the CDR3 reads TGTGCCAGCTCACGGGAACGGATAAATCAGCCCCAGCATTTT. It is translated as CASSRERINQPQHF.

The CDR3 loop is CASSLEVWNSPLHF. CDR3 DNA sequence: TGTGCCAGTAGTTTGGAGGTTTGGAATTCACCCCTCCACTTT. This chain connects TRBV19 to TRBJ1-6, with D unclear. CDR3 length equals 14 residues. Germline V lookup: CDR1 LNHDA, CDR2 SQIVND (reference sequence). The germline V and J ends were trimmed by 5 bases and 7 bases, with 12 bases remaining between them.

This clone was found a few times. The chain joins TRBV30 to TRBJ2-2; possible D gene TRBD1, 6 bases. Looked up from germline, CDR1 is GTSNPN and CDR2 is SVGIG (reference sequence). Deletions cut 0 bases from V and 4 bases from J, with 12 bases between. The CDR3 has 15 residues. CDR3 in DNA: TGTGCCTGGAGTGTGTCGGCAGGGGCCACCGGGGAGCTGTTTTTT. Its translation: CAWSVSAGATGELFF.

J is TRBJ2-1 and V is TRBV12-5, with unresolved D. The CDR3 sequence is 16 residues long. Trimming shortened V by 2 bases and J by 0 bases, and 11 bases separated the two germline ends. Germline CDR1 reads LGHNT; CDR2 reads FRNRAP. In DNA, the CDR3 is TGTGCTAGTGGTTTGTGGGCTAGTAGCTCCTACAATGAGCAGTTCTTC. Translated, it gives CASGLWASSSYNEQFF.

This clone was observed a single time. V gene TRBV7-2 combines with J gene TRBJ2-1; D is undetermined. The germline V gene has CDR1 SGHTA and CDR2 FQGNSA. The CDR3 covers 13 residues. Trimming cost V 4 bases and J 4 bases, with 8 bases left between them. This chain's CDR3 is CASSSGRYNEQFF. CDR3 bases: TGTGCCAGCAGCTCGGGTCGATACAATGAGCAGTTCTTC.

The chain carries TRBV10-2 and TRBJ2-5; D uncertain. This CDR3 comprises 13 residues. Germline-derived CDR1 and CDR2 are WSHSY and SAAADI. The V end was cut by 6 bases, the J end by 4 bases, with 12 bases between. The CDR3 coding sequence is TGCGCCAGCAGCCCGAAGAGGCGAGAGACCCAGTACTTC. This translates into CASSPKRRETQYF.

CDR3 in DNA: TGTGCCAGCAGCCCGACTAGTGTCCCAGATACGCAGTATTTT. Translating it yields CASSPTSVPDTQYF. The rearrangement uses TRBV3-1 (or the pseudogene TRBV3-2) and TRBJ2-3; a possible D gene is TRBD2 (6 bases). The length of the CDR3 is 14 residues. The germline V and J ends were trimmed by 4 bases and 4 bases, with 12 bases remaining between them. CDR1 and CDR2 from the germline V gene are LGHDT and YNNKEL (reference sequence).

The chain recombines TRBV5-1 with TRBJ1-2; D unclear. Trimming took 1 base from V and 6 from J, leaving 13 bases between them. Germline loops: CDR1 SGHRS, CDR2 YFSETQ. This CDR3 has 14 amino acids. The CDR3 DNA follows: TGCGCCAGCAGCTTGAGTAGGAACGCCGATGGCTACACCTTC. Translation: CASSLSRNADGYTF.

The genes are TRBV30 and TRBJ1-1; TRBD1 is a possible D gene (6 bases). The V gene lost 1 base and the J gene lost 1 base, with 10 bases spanning the gap. The CDR3 is 14 residues long. The germline V gene has CDR1 GTSNPN and CDR2 SVGIG (reference sequence). The CDR3 nucleotides read TGTGCCTGGAGTGAAACAGGGAAGAACACTGAAGCTTTCTTT. Amino acids: CAWSETGKNTEAFF. Full variable domain (rest looked up from reference TRBV30 and TRBJ1-1): SQTIHQWPATLVQPVGSPLSLECTVEGTSNPNLYWYRQAAGRGLQLLFYSVGIGQISSEVPQNLSASRPQDRQFILSSKKLLLSDSGFYLCAWSETGKNTEAFFGQGTRLTVV.

The rearrangement joins TRBV5-5 to TRBJ2-7; D gene unclear. Trimming left V 4 bases short and J 5 bases short, with 16 bases between. This CDR3 comprises 14 residues. Germline CDR1 reads SGHKS; CDR2 reads YYEKEE (reference sequence). CDR3 loop: CASSLGPRKDEQYF. The CDR3 DNA follows: TGTGCCAGCAGCCTTGGACCGCGTAAGGACGAGCAGTACTTC.

The chain joins TRBV5-4 to TRBJ1-1; possible D gene TRBD1, 6 bases. Germline V gene lookup returns CDR1 SGHNT and CDR2 YYREEE (reference sequence). V was shortened by 2 bases and J by 1 base, with 9 bases between the two germline ends. The CDR3 contains 14 residues. As DNA, the CDR3 is TGTGCCAGCAGCTTTGGGGGACAGAACACTGAAGCTTTCTTT. The encoded protein is CASSFGGQNTEAFF. Drawing the rest from reference TRBV5-4 and TRBJ1-1, the complete variable domain is ETGVTQSPTHLIKTRGQQVTLRCSSQSGHNTVSWYQQALGQGPQFIFQYYREEENGRGNFPPRFSGLQFPNYSSELNVNALELDDSALYLCASSFGGQNTEAFFGQGTRLTVV.

This rearrangement joins TRBV10-3 to TRBJ2-1; no clear D. The CDR3 runs 11 residues. Between the trimmed V and J ends, which lost 3 bases and 8 bases, there was a span of 5 bases. Germline CDR1 and CDR2: ENHRY and SYGVKD. The DNA of the CDR3 is TGTGCCATCAGTGATCCCGATGAGCAGTTCTTC. This translates into CAISDPDEQFF.

The rearrangement joins TRBV6-5 to TRBJ2-1, with a possible D match to TRBD1 (6 bases). The CDR3 has 15 residues. The V and J ends lost 7 bases and 9 bases respectively, with 22 bases between them. Germline V CDR1 and CDR2: MNHEY, SVGAGI. For the CDR3, the DNA is TGTGCCAGCACCCGAGACAGGTCACAATGGGGTGAGCAGTTCTTC. Translating gives CASTRDRSQWGEQFF.

V and J are TRBV30 and TRBJ2-5; D call uncertain. The CDR3 totals 14 residues. Germline assignment: CDR1 GTSNPN and CDR2 SVGIG (reference sequence). V lost 1 base and J 2 bases, leaving 11 bases between the germline ends. This CDR3 reads CAWSGVGIQETQYF. CDR3 DNA: TGTGCCTGGAGTGGGGTGGGCATTCAAGAGACCCAGTACTTC.

This clone was detected once. V gene TRBV6-4 combines with J gene TRBJ2-3; TRBD2 matches at 7 bases. V gave up 0 bases and J gave up 14 bases; unmatched junction bases: 5. The CDR3 spans 12 residues. Germline lookup yields CDR1 MRHNA and CDR2 SNTAGT. CDR3 sequence (DNA): TGTGCCAGCAGTGACTCCGGGACTAAGTTGTATTTT. The encoded protein is CASSDSGTKLYF.

The chain recombines TRBV5-1 with TRBJ2-3, with 13 bases that match TRBD2. This CDR3 comprises 18 residues. Per the germline V gene, CDR1 is SGHRS and CDR2 is YFSETQ. V shed 0 bases and J 2 bases; nucleotides not matched to a gene: 6. CDR3 loop: CASSLGTSGGSITDTQYF. The CDR3 DNA sequence: TGCGCCAGCAGCTTGGGGACTAGCGGGGGCTCTATCACAGATACGCAGTATTTT.

The chain employs TRBV6-1 and TRBJ2-7; 8 bases map to TRBD1. The junction had 5 bases not matched to a gene; V was cut back by 3 bases and J by 1 base. This CDR3 is 15 amino acids long. Germline-derived CDR1 and CDR2 are MNHNS and SASEGT. The CDR3 protein is CASSDTGGWSYEQYF. CDR3 nucleotides: TGTGCCAGCAGTGATACAGGGGGATGGTCCTACGAGCAGTACTTC.